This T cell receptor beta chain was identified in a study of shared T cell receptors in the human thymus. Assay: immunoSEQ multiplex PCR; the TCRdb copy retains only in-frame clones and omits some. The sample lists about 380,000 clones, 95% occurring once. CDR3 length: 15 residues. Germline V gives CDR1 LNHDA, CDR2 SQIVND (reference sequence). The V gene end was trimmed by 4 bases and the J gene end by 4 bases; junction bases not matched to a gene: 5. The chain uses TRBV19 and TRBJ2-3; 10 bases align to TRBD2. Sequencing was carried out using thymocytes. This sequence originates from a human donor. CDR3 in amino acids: CASSSRTSGADTQYF. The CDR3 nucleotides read TGTGCCAGTAGTAGCCGGACTAGCGGCGCAGATACGCAGTATTTT.